This TCR beta chain emerged from a study of blood T cell repertoires in COVID-19. Across the study: Samples of COVID-19 (acute and convalescent) were obtained from the United States, Italy and Spain. PBMCs, B-cell-depleted T cells, or T cells were the source of the cDNA or gDNA that made up the material.

Source study methods: Reference gene primer amplification gave estimated nucleated cell counts. Only in-frame clones appear in the TCRdb table, and some are missing; sequencing was by immunoSEQ multiplex PCR. Clone size and V and J calls were adopted from that table, with D and trimming inferred from the DNA. The table shows approximately 260,000 clones, with roughly nine tenths occurring only once. The length of the CDR3 is 15 residues. V shed 4 bases and J 3 bases; nucleotides not matched to a gene: 11. Germline CDR1 reads SQVTM; CDR2 reads ANQGSEA. The TCR originated in a man between 18 and 35 years old with active or convalescent COVID-19. This chain links TRBV29-1 with TRBJ1-2; TRBD1 matches at 7 bases. Material for sequencing was peripheral blood. This CDR3 is CSVGSRGRYDYGYTF. The CDR3 bases are TGCAGCGTTGGGTCTAGGGGGCGATACGACTATGGCTACACCTTC.